This TCR beta chain comes out of a study of human T cells and chemical hapten exposure. This CDR3 comprises 14 residues. Germline trimming cut 4 bases from V and 0 bases from J; bases unmatched to any gene: 2. CDR1 is MGHRA and CDR2 is YSYEKL in the germline V gene. Each cDNA molecule in the library carried unique molecular identifiers. Using its own MiXCR run on the RACE reads, TCRdb lists one record per CDR3 protein. The repertoire includes about 85,000 distinct CDR3 sequences, roughly 10% of them detected once, and about 1.6% sits in the top ten. Indicated time point: patch test 2, 6 weeks after DPC sensitization. Treatment here: therapeutic diphenylcyclopropenone sensitization with weekly scalp DPC.

J is TRBJ1-2 and V is TRBV4-1; 7 bases map to TRBD1. Source: whole blood, taken in connection with sensitization to the hapten diphenylcyclopropenone (DPC). This clonotype was obtained from a man younger than 35 with alopecia areata. Some clones in this sample may be carry-over from other donors' samples. The CDR3 spells CASSRGTANYGYTF. The DNA for the CDR3 is TGCGCCAGCAGCCGAGGGACAGCTAACTATGGCTACACCTTC.